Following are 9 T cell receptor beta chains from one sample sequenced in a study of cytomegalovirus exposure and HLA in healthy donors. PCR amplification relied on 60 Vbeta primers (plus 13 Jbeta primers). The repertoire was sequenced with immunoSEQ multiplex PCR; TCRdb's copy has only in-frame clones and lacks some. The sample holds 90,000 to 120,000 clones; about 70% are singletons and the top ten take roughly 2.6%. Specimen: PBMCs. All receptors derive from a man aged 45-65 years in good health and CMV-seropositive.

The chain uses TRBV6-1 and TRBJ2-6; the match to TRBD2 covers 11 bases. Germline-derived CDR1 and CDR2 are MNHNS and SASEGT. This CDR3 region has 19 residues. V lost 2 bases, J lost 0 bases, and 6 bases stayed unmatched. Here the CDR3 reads CASSEQYSGRASGANVLTF. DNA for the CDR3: TGTGCCAGCAGTGAACAGTATAGCGGGAGGGCCTCTGGGGCCAACGTCCTGACTTTC.

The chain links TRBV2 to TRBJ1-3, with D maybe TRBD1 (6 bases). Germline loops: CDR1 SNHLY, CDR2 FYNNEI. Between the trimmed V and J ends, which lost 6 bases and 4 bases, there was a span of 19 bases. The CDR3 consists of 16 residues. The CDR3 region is CASRPDRSSRGNTIYF. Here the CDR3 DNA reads TGTGCCAGCAGGCCTGACAGGAGTTCACGAGGAAACACCATATATTTT.

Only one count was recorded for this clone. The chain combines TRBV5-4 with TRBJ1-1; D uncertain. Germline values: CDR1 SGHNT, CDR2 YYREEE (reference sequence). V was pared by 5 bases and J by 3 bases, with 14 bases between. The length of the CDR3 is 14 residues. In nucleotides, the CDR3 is TGTGCCAGCAGACTTACCGGGAGAGACACTGAAGCTTTCTTT. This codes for CASRLTGRDTEAFF.

The CDR3 DNA is TGTGCCAGTAGTATGGGCCCAAGACAGGAAATTAACACTGAAGCTTTCTTT. It specifies CASSMGPRQEINTEAFF. V gene TRBV19 combines with J gene TRBJ1-1, with a possible D match to TRBD1 (6 bases). The length of the CDR3 is 17 residues. Trimming pared 3 bases from V and 2 bases from J, leaving 19 bases between. CDR1 is LNHDA and CDR2 is SQIVND in the germline V gene (reference sequence).

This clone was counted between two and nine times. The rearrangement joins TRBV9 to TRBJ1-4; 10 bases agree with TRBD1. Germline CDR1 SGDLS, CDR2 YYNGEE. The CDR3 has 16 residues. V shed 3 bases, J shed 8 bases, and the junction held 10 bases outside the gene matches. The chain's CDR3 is CASSAGTGTGEEKLFF. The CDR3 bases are TGTGCCAGCAGCGCTGGAACGGGGACAGGGGAAGAAAAACTGTTTTTT.

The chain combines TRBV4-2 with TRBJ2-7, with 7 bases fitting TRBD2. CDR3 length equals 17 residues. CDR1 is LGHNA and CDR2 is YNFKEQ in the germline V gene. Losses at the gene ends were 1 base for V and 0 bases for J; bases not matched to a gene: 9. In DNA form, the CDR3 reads TGTGCCAGCAGCCAAGCGGTGGGAGGGGCCTCCTCCTACGAGCAGTACTTC. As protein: CASSQAVGGASSYEQYF.

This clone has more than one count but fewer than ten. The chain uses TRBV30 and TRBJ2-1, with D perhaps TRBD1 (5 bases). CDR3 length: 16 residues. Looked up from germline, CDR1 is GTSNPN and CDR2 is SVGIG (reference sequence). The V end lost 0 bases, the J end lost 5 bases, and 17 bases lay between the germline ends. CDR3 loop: CAWSVPDPAGNNEQFF. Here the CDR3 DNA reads TGTGCCTGGAGTGTACCGGATCCGGCAGGGAACAATGAGCAGTTCTTC.

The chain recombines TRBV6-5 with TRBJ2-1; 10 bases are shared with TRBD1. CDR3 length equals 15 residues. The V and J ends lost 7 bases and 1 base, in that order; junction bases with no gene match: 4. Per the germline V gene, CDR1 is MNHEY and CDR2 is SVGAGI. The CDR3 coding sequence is TGTGCCAGCACCTGGACAGGGGGTTCCTACAATGAGCAGTTCTTC. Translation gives CASTWTGGSYNEQFF.

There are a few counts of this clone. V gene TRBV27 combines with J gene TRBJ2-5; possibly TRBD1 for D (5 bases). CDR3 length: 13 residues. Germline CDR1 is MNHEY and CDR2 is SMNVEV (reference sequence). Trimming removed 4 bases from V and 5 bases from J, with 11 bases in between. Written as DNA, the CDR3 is TGTGCCAGCAGTTATCAGGGTGTGGAGACCCAGTACTTC. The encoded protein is CASSYQGVETQYF.